One and the same sample provided the 2 T cell receptor beta chains below, sequenced in a study of T cell changes during pregnancy in multiple sclerosis. The table came from immunoSEQ multiplex PCR; TCRdb's copy has only in-frame clones and leaves some out. The table lists about 69,000 clones, 85% to 95% of them singletons, with under 2% in the top ten. The sample was peripheral blood, taken in the third trimester of pregnancy. The receptors come from a female donor in good health, enrolled as a control in a pregnancy study.

This clone was seen a few times. This chain uses TRBV19 with TRBJ2-1, with 9 bases aligning to TRBD2. The junction had 10 bases not matched to a gene; V was cut back by 7 bases and J by 9 bases. Per germline, CDR1 LNHDA and CDR2 SQIVND (reference sequence). This CDR3 has 14 residues. CDR3 nucleotide sequence: TGTGCCAGTACGGGGCTAGCGGGATTTCCTGAGCAGTTCTTC. It encodes CASTGLAGFPEQFF.

The rearrangement joins TRBV7-2 to TRBJ2-7, with a possible D match to TRBD2 (6 bases). The CDR3 runs 13 residues. V was cut by 5 bases and J by 4 bases, with 12 bases left in between. Germline loops: CDR1 SGHTA, CDR2 FQGNSA. CDR3 in amino acids: CASSQSSGYEQYF. The CDR3 nucleotides are TGTGCCAGCAGCCAGAGTAGCGGTTACGAGCAGTACTTC.